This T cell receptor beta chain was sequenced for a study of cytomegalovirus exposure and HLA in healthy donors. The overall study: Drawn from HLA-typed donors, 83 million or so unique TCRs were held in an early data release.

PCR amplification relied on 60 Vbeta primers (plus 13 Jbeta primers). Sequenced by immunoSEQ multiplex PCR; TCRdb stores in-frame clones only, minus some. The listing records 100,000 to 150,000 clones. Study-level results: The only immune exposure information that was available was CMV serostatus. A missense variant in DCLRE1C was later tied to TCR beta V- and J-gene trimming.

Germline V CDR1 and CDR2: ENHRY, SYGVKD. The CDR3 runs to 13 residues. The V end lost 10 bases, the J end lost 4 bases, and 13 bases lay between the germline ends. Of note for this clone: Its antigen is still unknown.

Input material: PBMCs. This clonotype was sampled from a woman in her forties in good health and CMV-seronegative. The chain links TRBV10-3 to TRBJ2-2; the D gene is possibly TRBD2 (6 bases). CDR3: CATRGSATGELFF. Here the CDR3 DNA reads TGTGCCACGCGGGGATCGGCCACCGGGGAGCTGTTTTTT.